This T cell receptor (beta chain) was recorded in a study of vaccination and CD4 T cells after COVID-19. About the study: Control wells got either CEFX epitopes, HIV-1 Nef peptides, or no peptide at all.

Per the germline V gene, CDR1 is WNHNN and CDR2 is SYGVQD (reference sequence). This CDR3 spans 14 amino acids. Trimming stripped 8 bases from V and 2 bases from J, with 14 bases between. This clonotype was seen a handful of times. Antigen specificity is unknown. Sequenced with the Oncomine TCR Beta short-read assay was DNA taken from cultured CD4+ T cells. From the PCR reads, TCRdb called clonotypes with MiXCR, one entry per CDR3 protein. The table has under 5,500 distinct CDR3 sequences, 21% seen once. The treatment: roughly 10-day PBMC culture with coronavirus spike peptide pools or control peptides (ViraFEST assay). ViraFEST relied on peptide pools to expand antigen-specific T cells; the TCRs were sequenced afterward.

The V and J genes are TRBV10-1 and TRBJ2-3; the D gene is possibly TRBD2 (5 bases). The receptor comes from a human donor who had recovered from COVID-19. The sample comprised CD4+ T cells from blood, cultured in vitro. The CDR3 nucleotides read TGCGCCAGCGGGCGAGGCGGGTACACAGATACGCAGTATTTT. Encoded protein: CASGRGGYTDTQYF.